Each of the 20 T cell receptor beta chains below was sequenced from the same sample in a study of T-cell reconstitution after alpha-beta-depleted transplantation in children. Preparation of the TCRbeta library involved a method that used unique molecular identifiers. TCRdb reprocessed the PCR reads via MiXCR and lists one record per CDR3 protein. Here the sample spans 200,000 or so distinct CDR3 sequences, roughly 8.3% being singletons. The sample consisted of PBMCs, mostly from graft donor cells, taken 360 days after TCRalphabeta/CD19-depleted stem cell transplant. The source of these receptors is a male patient aged 2 to 10 who had a stem cell transplant for acute myeloid leukemia, so the T cells may come from the graft donor.

This clonotype appeared a few times. V gene TRBV7-6 combines with J gene TRBJ2-3; 8 nucleotides align to TRBD1. CDR3 length: 15 amino acids. The germline V gene has CDR1 SGHVS and CDR2 FNYEAQ. V was pared by 5 bases and J by 3 bases, with 7 bases of the junction left unmatched. The CDR3: CASSTLTGATDTQYF. Here the CDR3 DNA reads TGTGCCAGCAGCACACTGACAGGGGCGACAGATACGCAGTATTTT.

This clonotype was observed a handful of times. The CDR3 DNA reads TGTGCCAGCAGTTTTTGGCCTCAGCCCCAGCATTTT. It translates to CASSFWPQPQHF. The V call is TRBV12-3 or TRBV12-4, the J call TRBJ1-5; D remains unclear. The V end was cut by 3 bases, the J end by 6 bases, with 6 bases between. There are 12 residues in the CDR3.

The chain couples TRBV5-1 to TRBJ1-1; a possible D gene is TRBD1 (5 bases). Trimming pared 4 bases from V and 5 bases from J, leaving 12 bases between. CDR1 and CDR2 (germline): SGHRS, YFSETQ. The CDR3 is made up of 13 amino acids. The CDR3 here is CASSPVRTTEAFF. In DNA form, the CDR3 reads TGCGCCAGCAGCCCAGTCCGGACAACTGAAGCTTTCTTT.

This clonotype was seen repeatedly, ten times or more. The chain is built from TRBV4-1 and TRBJ2-5; D is ambiguous. CDR3 length: 14 amino acids. V gave up 4 bases and J gave up 2 bases, with 11 bases separating them. Germline V gene data show CDR1 as MGHRA and CDR2 as YSYEKL. CDR3 residues: CASSLPQRQETQYF. CDR3 nucleotides: TGCGCCAGCAGCCTCCCCCAAAGGCAAGAGACCCAGTACTTC.

This clonotype was observed a handful of times. The chain links TRBV9 to TRBJ2-5, with a weak D call TRBD1 (5 bases). The CDR3 has 14 residues. In germline, CDR1 is SGDLS, CDR2 YYNGEE. V was trimmed by 0 bases and J by 5 bases, leaving 11 bases between them. This CDR3 is CASSVGSSGETQYF. Here the CDR3 DNA reads TGTGCCAGCAGCGTAGGATCGTCAGGGGAGACCCAGTACTTC.

This clonotype was observed a few times. The chain carries TRBV4-3 and TRBJ2-7; D remains unclear. V was clipped by 1 base and J by 6 bases, with 10 bases between them. CDR1 LGHNA and CDR2 YSLEER come from the germline V gene. This CDR3 has 13 amino acids. In DNA form, the CDR3 reads TGCGCCAGCAGCCAAGGGCGGAGTTCCGAGCAGTACTTC. This translates into CASSQGRSSEQYF.

This clonotype has ten or more counts. This sequence joins TRBV10-3 and TRBJ1-1; D unclear. The V gene lost 6 bases and the J gene lost 2 bases, with 7 bases spanning the gap. The CDR3 covers 12 residues. Germline CDR1 ENHRY, CDR2 SYGVKD. CDR3: CAIRAANTEAFF. The CDR3 DNA follows: TGTGCCATCAGGGCTGCAAACACTGAAGCTTTCTTT.

This clonotype was detected a few times. The chain combines TRBV18 with TRBJ2-1, with TRBD1 as a possible D gene (5 bases). The CDR3 covers 15 residues. In germline, CDR1 is KGHSH, CDR2 LQKENI. Trimming cost V 3 bases and J 0 bases, with 9 bases left between them. The CDR3 sequence is CASSPPDSSYNEQFF. The DNA for the CDR3 is TGTGCCAGCTCACCCCCCGACAGCTCCTACAATGAGCAGTTCTTC.

As regards this clonotype: This clone may be a read error of a much larger clone one base away. The gene calls are TRBV10-3 and TRBJ1-6; D remains ambiguous. The CDR3 is 14 amino acids. Germline assignment: CDR1 ENHRY and CDR2 SYGVKD. Trimming stripped 2 bases from V and 8 bases from J, with 10 bases between. CDR3: CAISEKSFDSPLHF. CDR3 DNA: TGTGCCATCAGTGAGAAGTCGTTTGATTCACCCCTCCACTTT.

The sample holds a few counts of this clonotype. An end of the junction differs from the germline gene, which may be a read error. The V call is TRBV19, the J call TRBJ2-1; tentative D call: TRBD1 (6 bases). The germline CDR1 and CDR2 sequences are LNHDA and SQIVND (reference sequence). This CDR3 comprises 13 residues. The CDR3 sequence: CASSIVAGVSPNF. The DNA for the CDR3 is TGTGCCAGTAGTATAGTTGCAGGGGTTAGTCCCAACTTC.

This clonotype was observed at least ten times. This chain joins TRBV9 and TRBJ1-4; 7 bases agree with TRBD1. Germline V CDR1 and CDR2: SGDLS, YYNGEE. V lost 3 bases to trimming and J lost 7 bases; unmatched junction nucleotides: 6. The length of the CDR3 is 14 residues. This CDR3 reads CASSEYTGAEKLFF. In DNA, the CDR3 is TGTGCCAGCAGCGAATATACAGGGGCTGAAAAACTGTTTTTT.

This clonotype was counted a few times. The chain carries TRBV12-3 or TRBV12-4 and TRBJ2-4; 7 nucleotides agree with TRBD2. After removal of 3 bases from V and 6 bases from J, the junction contained 8 bases not matched to a gene. The CDR3 is 15 residues long. CDR3 sequence: CASSFGGSNLNIQYF. CDR3 in DNA: TGTGCCAGCAGTTTCGGCGGGAGCAACCTAAACATTCAGTACTTC.

This clonotype has a count of ten or more. DNA for the CDR3: TGTGCCAGTAGCGGACAGGGAGATACGAAGACCCAGTACTTC. Its translation: CASSGQGDTKTQYF. The J gene is TRBJ2-5, the V gene TRBV19; TRBD1 matches 8 bases. Germline CDR1 is LNHDA and CDR2 is SQIVND (reference sequence). This CDR3 contains 14 residues. V shed 6 bases and J 6 bases; nucleotides not matched to a gene: 9.

This clonotype was counted a few times. The gene calls are TRBV4-3 and TRBJ1-3; a possible D gene is TRBD1 (5 bases). The germline V and J ends were trimmed by 4 bases and 0 bases, with 13 bases remaining between them. The CDR3 has 16 residues. The germline V gene has CDR1 LGHNA and CDR2 YSLEER. CDR3 sequence (DNA): TGCGCCAGCAGCCCCACCGACAGCTACTCTGGAAACACCATATATTTT. It encodes CASSPTDSYSGNTIYF.

This clonotype was counted between two and nine times. This chain joins TRBV20-1 and TRBJ1-5, with unresolved D. V lost 3 bases to trimming and J lost 0 bases, with 6 bases between them. Germline CDR1 DFQATT, CDR2 SNEGSKA (reference sequence). The CDR3 runs to 13 residues. Here the CDR3 DNA reads TGCAGTGCTAGGGGATATAGCAATCAGCCCCAGCATTTT. Translated: CSARGYSNQPQHF.

The chain is built from TRBV5-1 and TRBJ2-4, with TRBD2 identical over 9 bases. The length of the CDR3 is 16 residues. V dropped 1 base and J dropped 4; count of bases not matched to a gene: 6. The germline gives CDR1 SGHRS, CDR2 YFSETQ. CDR3 DNA: TGCGCCAGCAGCTTGCTTAGCGGGGGAGAGAAAAACATTCAGTACTTC. Protein: CASSLLSGGEKNIQYF.

The table lists this clonotype with a count of one. The chain uses TRBV20-1 and TRBJ1-1, with a weak D call TRBD1 (6 bases). V was cut by 0 bases and J by 2 bases, with 7 bases left in between. This CDR3 spans 13 amino acids. Per the germline V gene, CDR1 is DFQATT and CDR2 is SNEGSKA (reference sequence). The CDR3 DNA sequence: TGCAGTGCTAGAGAGGGGGCAAACACTGAAGCTTTCTTT. Translated: CSAREGANTEAFF.

About this clonotype itself: With a much larger clone just one base away, this may be a read error. The rearrangement joins TRBV7-3 to TRBJ2-1, with D tentatively TRBD2 (5 bases). The CDR3 extends over 15 amino acids. Germline lookup yields CDR1 SGHTA and CDR2 FQGTGA. The CDR3 loop is CASNLTVGLYNEQFF. The CDR3 DNA is TGTGCCAGCAACTTAACTGTAGGACTCTACAATGAGCAGTTCTTC.

This clonotype has a count of ten or more. The rearrangement links TRBV4-1 to TRBJ1-2; D perhaps matches TRBD1 (5 bases). The ends were cut back, 0 bases at V and 0 bases at J, with 5 bases in the middle. CDR3 length equals 14 residues. CDR1 MGHRA and CDR2 YSYEKL come from the germline V gene. CDR3 sequence (DNA): TGCGCCAGCAGCCAAGACAGGGCTAACTATGGCTACACCTTC. Translated: CASSQDRANYGYTF.

In this sample, this clonotype turned up many times. The chain carries TRBV27 and TRBJ2-7, with D tentatively TRBD1 (6 bases). The CDR3 sequence is 11 residues long. CDR1 MNHEY and CDR2 SMNVEV come from the germline V gene (reference sequence). V was cut by 8 bases and J by 4 bases, with 9 bases left in between. CDR3 residues: CASVQGYEQYV. Written as DNA, the CDR3 is TGTGCCAGCGTCCAGGGGTACGAGCAGTACGTC.